These 19 T cell receptor beta chains were sequenced from one sample in a study of shared T cell receptors in the human thymus. The method was immunoSEQ multiplex PCR; TCRdb's version includes in-frame clones alone and lacks a portion of them. The sample comprises about 660,000 clones, around 87% of which are singletons, and 0.0094% rests with the top ten. Another study also made use of these data, one on human thymus T cells.

Sequencing input: thymocytes. These receptors all stem from a boy in the first two years of life with a congenital heart defect.

The chain joins TRBV7-9 to TRBJ2-1; no clear D. The CDR3 runs 17 residues. Trimming took off 6 bases at V and 0 bases at J, with 18 bases between the two ends. Per germline, CDR1 SEHNR and CDR2 FQNEAQ (reference sequence). The DNA of the CDR3 is TGTGCCAGCAGTTATCCACCAGGCATGAGCTCCTACAATGAGCAGTTCTTC. Translating gives CASSYPPGMSSYNEQFF.

The chain links TRBV7-9 to TRBJ1-1; tentatively, D is TRBD1 (5 bases). CDR1 is SEHNR, CDR2 FQNEAQ, per germline (reference sequence). The CDR3 has 15 amino acids. Trimming stripped 6 bases from V and 5 bases from J, with 19 bases between. CDR3 nucleotides: TGTGCCAGCAGTAGAGGCACGCCAAGGGGAACTGAAGCTTTCTTT. It is translated as CASSRGTPRGTEAFF.

J is TRBJ2-1 and V is TRBV6-1; 13 bases are a match to TRBD2. The CDR3 loop spans 18 amino acids. Losses at the gene ends were 2 bases for V and 2 bases for J; bases not matched to a gene: 6. Germline V gene data show CDR1 as MNHNS and CDR2 as SASEGT. CDR3 sequence reads: CASSEFSGLAGTYNEQFF. As DNA, the CDR3 is TGTGCCAGCAGTGAATTTTCGGGACTAGCGGGAACCTACAATGAGCAGTTCTTC.

The chain links TRBV30 to TRBJ1-6; 8 bases map to TRBD1. The CDR3 is 14 residues long. Germline V gene lookup returns CDR1 GTSNPN and CDR2 SVGIG (reference sequence). J was trimmed by 10 bases and V by 3 bases; bases with no gene match: 8. The CDR3 loop reads CAWSAGQGQSPLHF. As DNA, the CDR3 is TGTGCCTGGAGCGCCGGACAGGGACAATCACCCCTCCACTTT.

The CDR3 is CASSLRTGWSSYNSPLHF. CDR3 bases: TGTGCCAGCAGTTTAAGGACAGGTTGGAGCTCCTATAATTCACCCCTCCACTTT. The chain is built from TRBV28 and TRBJ1-6; 7 bases agree with TRBD1. V shed 2 bases and J 0 bases; nucleotides not matched to a gene: 7. CDR3 length equals 18 residues. Looked up from germline, CDR1 is MDHEN and CDR2 is SYDVKM.

This clone was seen just once. The chain recombines TRBV15 with TRBJ2-1, with 8 nucleotides matching TRBD2. J was trimmed by 7 bases and V by 2 bases; bases with no gene match: 10. Germline loops: CDR1 LNHNV, CDR2 YYDKDF (reference sequence). The CDR3 runs to 16 residues. As DNA, the CDR3 is TGTGCCACCAGCAGACAAGCGGGAGCCGCAGGAAATGAGCAGTTCTTC. Encoded protein: CATSRQAGAAGNEQFF.

The V and J genes are TRBV13 and TRBJ2-1, with 8 bases fitting TRBD2. This CDR3 spans 17 amino acids. The V gene end was trimmed by 5 bases and the J gene end by 5 bases; junction bases not matched to a gene: 14. Germline CDR1 PRHDT, CDR2 FYEKMQ (reference sequence). The CDR3 here is CASSPHGGARGDNEQFF. Here the CDR3 DNA reads TGTGCCAGCAGCCCGCACGGGGGGGCCCGGGGAGACAATGAGCAGTTCTTC. The full variable domain, its missing parts supplied by reference TRBV13 and TRBJ2-1, is AAGVIQSPRHLIKEKRETATLKCYPIPRHDTVYWYQQGPGQDPQFLISFYEKMQSDKGSIPDRFSAQQFSDYHSELNMSSLELGDSALYFCASSPHGGARGDNEQFFGPGTRLTVL.

Only one count was recorded for this clone. The rearrangement uses TRBV10-1 and TRBJ2-7, with no clear D. The CDR3 contains 17 residues. Per germline, CDR1 WNHNN and CDR2 SYGVQD (reference sequence). With 5 bases removed from V and 4 bases from J, the gap between germline ends came to 24 bases. The DNA for the CDR3 is TGCGCCAGCAGTAAGGTATTAGCAGAACGAAACCTTTACGAGCAGTACTTC. The encoded protein is CASSKVLAERNLYEQYF.

V gene TRBV28 combines with J gene TRBJ2-7; 10 nucleotides line up with TRBD2. CDR1 and CDR2 (germline): MDHEN, SYDVKM. J was trimmed by 5 bases and V by 2 bases; bases with no gene match: 9. CDR3 length: 16 amino acids. The CDR3, as DNA: TGTGCCAGCAGTTTAGGGGCTAGCGGGAGCCGGAACGAGCAGTACTTC. It translates to CASSLGASGSRNEQYF.

The rearrangement joins TRBV18 to TRBJ2-1, with D maybe TRBD1 (6 bases). Trimming cost V 1 base and J 5 bases, with 15 bases left between them. CDR1 is KGHSH and CDR2 is LQKENI in the germline V gene. CDR3 length: 16 amino acids. CDR3 region: CASSPRSDRWNNEQFF. The CDR3 DNA is TGTGCCAGCTCACCACGGAGCGACAGGTGGAACAATGAGCAGTTCTTC.

The chain couples TRBV4-1 to TRBJ2-2, with TRBD2 identical over 9 bases. Per the germline V gene, CDR1 is MGHRA and CDR2 is YSYEKL. This CDR3 is built from 15 residues. V lost 3 bases, J lost 5 bases, and 4 bases stayed unmatched. The CDR3: CASSQGGGGTGELFF. In DNA form, the CDR3 reads TGCGCCAGCAGCCAGGGCGGGGGGGGTACCGGGGAGCTGTTTTTT.

The chain links TRBV27 to TRBJ1-1; D is uncertain. This CDR3 has 12 amino acids. V was pared by 7 bases and J by 9 bases, with 15 bases between. CDR1 MNHEY and CDR2 SMNVEV come from the germline V gene (reference sequence). CDR3 in amino acids: CASMGVAEKAFF. The DNA for the CDR3 is TGTGCCAGCATGGGCGTGGCCGAAAAAGCTTTCTTT.

This clone was seen only a few times. The chain employs TRBV19 and TRBJ2-4; D is possibly TRBD2 (6 bases). V lost 6 bases and J 8 bases, leaving 14 bases between the germline ends. The CDR3 has 13 amino acids. The V gene's germline CDR1 is LNHDA and CDR2 SQIVND (reference sequence). CDR3 coding DNA: TGTGCCAGTAGAGAAAGGGAGGAATACATTCAGTACTTC. Its translation is CASREREEYIQYF.

The CDR3 nucleotides are TGTGCCAGCAGCTTAGAACGGGACTTATACTACGAGCAGTACTTC. Residues: CASSLERDLYYEQYF. This sequence joins TRBV11-2 and TRBJ2-7, with D possibly being TRBD2 (6 bases). The ends were cut back, 0 bases at V and 3 bases at J, with 12 bases in the middle. CDR3 length: 15 amino acids. The V gene's germline CDR1 is SGHAT and CDR2 FQNNGV.

To note about this clone: Other nucleotide sequences in the sample specify the same CDR3. This sequence joins TRBV25-1 and TRBJ2-7; TRBD1 aligns across 7 bases. This CDR3 region has 14 residues. CDR1 and CDR2 from the germline V gene are MGHDK and SYGVNS. V shed 3 bases and J 1 base; nucleotides not matched to a gene: 3. DNA for the CDR3: TGTGCCAGCAGTGACCGGGACAGTTCCTACGAGCAGTACTTC. This encodes CASSDRDSSYEQYF.

V and J are TRBV27 and TRBJ2-1, with 10 bases identical to TRBD2. With V trimmed by 8 bases and J by 7 bases, 14 bases remained unmatched. The CDR3 has 16 amino acids. CDR1 MNHEY and CDR2 SMNVEV come from the germline V gene (reference sequence). The DNA of the CDR3 is TGTGCCAGCCGCCAACTACCGGGACTAGCGAGAAATGAGCAGTTCTTC. Translation: CASRQLPGLARNEQFF.

This chain links TRBV9 with TRBJ2-1; 8 bases align to TRBD2. Germline-derived CDR1 and CDR2 are SGDLS and YYNGEE. There are 14 residues in the CDR3. The J segment lost 8 bases and the V segment lost 2 bases, leaving 6 bases of the junction unmatched. DNA for the CDR3: TGTGCCAGCAGCGTTAGCGGGGAGGTGGATGAGCAGTTCTTC. It is translated as CASSVSGEVDEQFF.

The V and J genes are TRBV28 and TRBJ2-7; 8 bases map to TRBD1. This CDR3 region has 15 residues. The germline V gene encodes CDR1 MDHEN and CDR2 SYDVKM. V shed 4 bases and J 4 bases; nucleotides not matched to a gene: 9. The CDR3 loop is CASSYSPGQDYEQYF. CDR3 nucleotides: TGTGCCAGCAGTTACTCTCCGGGACAGGATTACGAGCAGTACTTC.

This sequence joins TRBV7-6 and TRBJ2-5; no reliable D call. CDR1 is SGHVS and CDR2 is FNYEAQ in the germline V gene. The V and J ends lost 3 bases and 3 bases respectively, with 5 bases between them. The CDR3 totals 12 residues. For the CDR3, the DNA is TGTGCCAGCAGCTTCTCCGAAGAGACCCAGTACTTC. Its protein is CASSFSEETQYF. The full variable domain, its missing parts supplied by reference TRBV7-6 and TRBJ2-5, is GAGVSQSPRYKVTKRGQDVALRCDPISGHVSLYWYRQALGQGPEFLTYFNYEAQQDKSGLPNDRFSAERPEGSISTLTIQRTEQRDSAMYRCASSFSEETQYFGPGTRLLVL.